The clone carrying this T cell receptor beta chain was seen only a few times. This CDR3 has 14 amino acids. Germline V CDR1 and CDR2: LNHDA, SQIVND (reference sequence). V lost 0 bases and J lost 4, with 6 bases in between. This entry comes from a study of blood T cell repertoires in COVID-19. Whole-study context: COVID-19 samples from acute and convalescent phases originated in the United States, Italy and Spain. The analysed material was cDNA or gDNA that came from T cells, B-cell-depleted T cells, or PBMCs.

As processed by the authors: For nucleated cells, counts were estimated from reference gene primer amplification. TCRdb's table, derived via immunoSEQ multiplex PCR, lists solely in-frame clones and lacks some. Clonal size and the V and J genes are those of that table, whereas D and trimming came from the DNA. Of over 200,000 clones in the sample, around four fifths were seen once. Sequenced material: peripheral blood. The receptor's source is a man aged 35 to 55 with active or convalescent COVID-19. The chain employs TRBV19 and TRBJ2-2, with a possible D match to TRBD1 (6 bases). DNA of the CDR3: TGTGCCAGTAGTATAGACAGGGGCACCGGGGAGCTGTTTTTT. Translated, it gives CASSIDRGTGELFF.